This T cell receptor (beta chain) emerged from a study of identical twins. Overall study results and limits: Out-of-frame alpha sequences common to twins exhibited a surplus of low generation probability. The study reached conclusions through statistical analysis that was cross-sectional, not following the same donors. Zero-insertion findings could be partly confounded by invariant cells (MAIT and iNKT cells).

MiXCR was run by TCRdb on the 5' RACE reads, yielding one entry per CDR3 protein. The table records some 1,700,000 distinct CDR3 sequences, roughly a third of them present only once. J was trimmed by 3 bases and V by 4 bases; bases with no gene match: 15. Looked up from germline, CDR1 is DFQATT and CDR2 is SNEGSKA (reference sequence). The CDR3 totals 16 residues. Healthy Caucasian individuals made up all the donors. For this clonotype: Its antigen is still unknown.

V is TRBV20-1 and J is TRBJ2-7, with 7 bases identical to TRBD2. The receptor was isolated from a newborn girl in good health. The material sequenced was cord blood. This CDR3 is CSANTYQRGQRYEQYF. CDR3 sequence (DNA): TGCAGTGCTAACACTTACCAGCGGGGCCAACGCTACGAGCAGTACTTC.